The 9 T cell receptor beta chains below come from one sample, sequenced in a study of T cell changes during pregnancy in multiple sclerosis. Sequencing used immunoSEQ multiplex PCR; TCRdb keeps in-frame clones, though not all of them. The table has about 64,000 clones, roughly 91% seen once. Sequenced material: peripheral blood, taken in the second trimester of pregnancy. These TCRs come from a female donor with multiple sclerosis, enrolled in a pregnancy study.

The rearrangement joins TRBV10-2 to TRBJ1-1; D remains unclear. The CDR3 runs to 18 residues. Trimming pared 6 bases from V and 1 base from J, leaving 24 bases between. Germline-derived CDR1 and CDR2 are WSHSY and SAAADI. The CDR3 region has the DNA TGCGCCAGCAGGGAGGATATTGGGCAGGCAAGGCGGAACACTGAAGCTTTCTTT. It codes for CASREDIGQARRNTEAFF.

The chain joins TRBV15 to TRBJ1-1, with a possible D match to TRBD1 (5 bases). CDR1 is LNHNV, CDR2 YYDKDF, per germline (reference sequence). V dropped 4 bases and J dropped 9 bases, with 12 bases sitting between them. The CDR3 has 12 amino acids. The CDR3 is CATSKGEAQAFF. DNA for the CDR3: TGTGCCACCAGCAAAGGGGAGGCTCAAGCTTTCTTT.

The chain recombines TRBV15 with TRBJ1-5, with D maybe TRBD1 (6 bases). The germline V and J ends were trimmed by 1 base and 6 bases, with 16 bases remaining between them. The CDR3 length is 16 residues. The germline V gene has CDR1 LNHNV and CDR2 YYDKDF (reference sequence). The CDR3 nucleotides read TGTGCCACCAGCAGAGGCACGGGACACCAGGTTCAGCCCCAGCATTTT. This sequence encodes CATSRGTGHQVQPQHF.

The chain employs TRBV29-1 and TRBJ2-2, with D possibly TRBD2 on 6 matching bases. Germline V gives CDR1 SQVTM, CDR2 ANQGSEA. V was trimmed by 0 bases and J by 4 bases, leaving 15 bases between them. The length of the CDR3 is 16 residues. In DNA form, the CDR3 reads TGCAGCGTTGAAGAACTCGGGCAGGGAGGCACCGGGGAGCTGTTTTTT. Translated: CSVEELGQGGTGELFF.

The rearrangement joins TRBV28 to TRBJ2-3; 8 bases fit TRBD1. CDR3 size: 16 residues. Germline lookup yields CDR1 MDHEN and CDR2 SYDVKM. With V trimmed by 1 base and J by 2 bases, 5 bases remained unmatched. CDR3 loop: CASSLFGTGDTDTQYF. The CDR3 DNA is TGTGCCAGCAGTTTATTCGGGACAGGAGACACAGATACGCAGTATTTT.

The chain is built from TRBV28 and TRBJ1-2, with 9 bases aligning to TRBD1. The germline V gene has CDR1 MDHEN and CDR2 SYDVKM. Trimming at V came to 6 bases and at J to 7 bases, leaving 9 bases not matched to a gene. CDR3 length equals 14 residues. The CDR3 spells CASRPGTGRAGYTF. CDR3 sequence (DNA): TGTGCCAGCAGGCCGGGGACAGGGAGGGCTGGCTACACCTTC.

CDR3 loop: CASSEQPASSTPLHF. The CDR3, as DNA: TGTGCCAGCAGTGAACAGCCCGCTAGTTCCACACCCCTCCACTTT. This chain uses TRBV2 with TRBJ1-6; D gene unclear. Trimming shortened V by 2 bases and J by 11 bases, and 16 bases separated the two germline ends. Germline V gives CDR1 SNHLY, CDR2 FYNNEI. The CDR3 spans 15 residues. The full variable domain, its missing parts supplied by reference TRBV2 and TRBJ1-6, is EPEVTQTPSHQVTQMGQEVILRCVPISNHLYFYWYRQILGQKVEFLVSFYNNEISEKSEIFDDQFSVERPDGSNFTLKIRSTKLEDSAMYFCASSEQPASSTPLHFGNGTRLTVT.

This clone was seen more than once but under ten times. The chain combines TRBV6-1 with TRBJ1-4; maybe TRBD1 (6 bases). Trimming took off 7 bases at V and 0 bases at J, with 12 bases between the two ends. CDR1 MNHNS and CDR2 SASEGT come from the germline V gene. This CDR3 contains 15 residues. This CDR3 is CASTLTGATNEKLFF. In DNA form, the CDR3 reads TGTGCCAGCACCTTGACAGGTGCAACTAATGAAAAACTGTTTTTT.

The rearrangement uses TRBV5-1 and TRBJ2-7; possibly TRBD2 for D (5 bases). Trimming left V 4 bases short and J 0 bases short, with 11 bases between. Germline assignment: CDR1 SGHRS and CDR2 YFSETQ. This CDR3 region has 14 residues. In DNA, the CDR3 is TGCGCCAGCAGCAGGACTGATAGCTCCTACGAGCAGTACTTC. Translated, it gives CASSRTDSSYEQYF.